Listed here are 7 T cell receptor beta chains from one sample, sequenced in a study of blood T cell repertoires in COVID-19 (dated by TCRdb to 2020 to 2022). The receptor library was made with the immunoSEQ multiplex PCR assay. TCRdb stores this immuneACCESS table with in-frame sequences only. Part of the clones is absent; in the studies checked, under half of the shortfall reflects unresolved V genes, and no reason is known for the rest. In all, the sample holds 45,000 or so clones, and 87% of those were seen once. The ten largest make up more than 20% of the sample. Sequencing was done on a sample of peripheral blood. The receptors were gathered from a woman of 80 years or more in a cohort sampled during active or convalescent COVID-19.

The chain uses TRBV6-5 and TRBJ2-1; D may be TRBD1 (6 bases). Trimming removed 6 bases from V and 0 bases from J, with 9 bases in between. The CDR3 length is 14 residues. Germline CDR1 is MNHEY and CDR2 is SVGAGI. The CDR3 DNA follows: TGTGCCAGCAGGGACAGTAGCTCCTACAATGAGCAGTTCTTC. Translating it yields CASRDSSSYNEQFF.

V is TRBV19 and J is TRBJ1-5, with D maybe TRBD1 (6 bases). The V end was cut by 6 bases, the J end by 0 bases, with 12 bases between. Germline V CDR1 and CDR2: LNHDA, SQIVND (reference sequence). The CDR3 has 15 residues. This CDR3 reads CASRRTDTSNQPQHF. The CDR3 DNA follows: TGTGCCAGTAGAAGGACAGACACTAGCAATCAGCCCCAGCATTTT.

This clone has a single count. The chain carries TRBV5-1 and TRBJ2-5; D ambiguous. The CDR3 is 14 amino acids. V lost 7 bases to trimming and J lost 4 bases, with 17 bases between them. Per germline, CDR1 SGHRS and CDR2 YFSETQ. The CDR3 loop reads CASGPFYQGETQYF. Written as DNA, the CDR3 is TGCGCCAGCGGGCCTTTCTATCAAGGAGAGACCCAGTACTTC.

The chain joins TRBV23-1 to TRBJ2-7, with 11 bases aligning to TRBD1. TRBV23-1 is designated an ORF whose function remains uncertain. Trimming cost V 2 bases and J 3 bases; bases outside gene matches: 9. The CDR3 is made up of 17 amino acids. The CDR3 region is CASSQPLSGTGGYEQYF. CDR3 coding DNA: TGCGCCAGCAGTCAACCGCTTAGCGGGACAGGGGGCTACGAGCAGTACTTC.

The V and J genes are TRBV7-2 and TRBJ1-2; 9 nucleotides align to TRBD1. The junction had 5 bases not matched to a gene; V was cut back by 2 bases and J by 7 bases. The germline V gene has CDR1 SGHTA and CDR2 FQGNSA. This CDR3 is built from 14 residues. The CDR3 protein is CASSLSGTGFGYTF. Written as DNA, the CDR3 is TGTGCCAGCAGCTTAAGCGGGACAGGGTTTGGCTACACCTTC.

The chain links TRBV4-1 to TRBJ2-1, with 8 bases aligning to TRBD2. CDR3 length: 16 amino acids. Losses at the gene ends were 1 base for V and 0 bases for J; bases not matched to a gene: 2. CDR1 and CDR2 (germline): MGHRA, YSYEKL. For the CDR3, the DNA is TGCGCCAGCAGCCAAGCGGGGGGGAGCTCCTACAATGAGCAGTTCTTC. It encodes CASSQAGGSSYNEQFF.

V usage is TRBV7-2 and J usage is TRBJ2-5; TRBD2 might be the D (6 bases). The V end was cut by 1 base, the J end by 5 bases, with 20 bases between. Per germline, CDR1 SGHTA and CDR2 FQGNSA. CDR3 length: 17 residues. The DNA of the CDR3 is TGTGCCAGCAGCTTAGGTCTGACTAGTGGGGCCTACGAGACCCAGTACTTC. This translates into CASSLGLTSGAYETQYF.